One and the same sample provided the 25 T cell receptor beta chains below, sequenced in a study of regulatory T cells in long-lasting Graves disease. Building the TCR beta libraries relied on iRepertoire HTBI primers, and CDR3 regions underwent Arm-PCR. Each CDR3 protein gets one entry after TCRdb re-called the multiplex PCR reads with MiXCR. The sample includes under 450,000 distinct CDR3 sequences, about 23% of them seen just once. As to time point: persistent/refractory GD, antithyroid drugs over 5 years with positive TRAb. Construction of the TCR library relied on RNA isolated from PBMCs. The sample here was peripheral blood mononuclear cells (PBMCs), taken when the disease was refractory, from a patient treated with antithyroid drugs. The receptors originated from a woman between 40 and 55 years old with Graves disease.

The chain recombines TRBV5-5 with TRBJ1-1, with 8 bases that match TRBD1. Germline CDR1 and CDR2: SGHKS and YYEKEE (reference sequence). The CDR3 runs to 16 residues. Unmatched junction bases numbered 11, after V lost 3 bases and J lost 4 bases. CDR3 sequence: CASSWGTGYLSTEAFF. CDR3 coding DNA: TGTGCCAGCAGCTGGGGGACAGGATATTTGAGCACTGAAGCTTTCTTT. Based on the CDR3 plus reference TRBV5-5 and TRBJ1-1, the full variable domain is DAGVTQSPTHLIKTRGQQVTLRCSPISGHKSVSWYQQVLGQGPQFIFQYYEKEERGRGNFPDRFSARQFPNYSSELNVNALLLGDSALYLCASSWGTGYLSTEAFFGQGTRLTVV.

The CDR3 DNA is TGTGCCAGCAGCGTATACATTGGGGCGGGGATCTATGGCTACACCTTC. Translated: CASSVYIGAGIYGYTF. J is TRBJ1-2 and V is TRBV9, with a tentative D call TRBD1 (5 bases). The CDR3 contains 16 residues. Trimming removed 1 base from V and 4 bases from J, with 17 bases in between. Germline V gives CDR1 SGDLS, CDR2 YYNGEE.

This clonotype came up a few times. This rearrangement joins TRBV20-1 to TRBJ1-3; D perhaps matches TRBD1 (5 bases). The germline CDR1 and CDR2 sequences are DFQATT and SNEGSKA (reference sequence). The CDR3 extends over 13 amino acids. Trimming stripped 2 bases from V and 4 bases from J, with 9 bases between. This CDR3 reads CSARRGGGNTIYF. The CDR3 DNA is TGCAGTGCTAGACGGGGGGGGGGAAACACCATATATTTT.

This clonotype appeared many times. V usage is TRBV7-3 and J usage is TRBJ2-5; 7 nucleotides line up with TRBD2. The CDR3 spans 13 residues. Germline CDR1 is SGHTA and CDR2 is FQGTGA. V dropped 1 base and J dropped 4; count of bases not matched to a gene: 0. The CDR3: CASSLIAGETQYF. Here the CDR3 DNA reads TGTGCCAGCAGCTTAATAGCGGGAGAGACCCAGTACTTC.

Only a few counts were recorded for this clonotype. Being one base from a much bigger clone, this may be a read error. The J gene is TRBJ1-2, the V gene TRBV28, with no clear D. CDR3 length: 13 residues. CDR1 and CDR2 from the germline V gene are MDHEN and SYDVKM. CDR3 in DNA: TGTGCCAGCAGCCCGGGCGTTAACTATAGCTACACCTTC. Its protein is CASSPGVNYSYTF.

This clonotype came up many times. J is TRBJ1-1 and V is TRBV29-1, with D unclear. V lost 4 bases and J lost 0, with 15 bases in between. In germline, CDR1 is SQVTM, CDR2 ANQGSEA. The CDR3 loop spans 15 amino acids. The CDR3 region is CSVVSWGILNTEAFF. CDR3 in DNA: TGCAGCGTTGTATCGTGGGGTATTCTGAACACTGAAGCTTTCTTT. The full variable domain, its missing parts supplied by reference TRBV29-1 and TRBJ1-1, is SAVISQKPSRDICQRGTSLTIQCQVDSQVTMMFWYRQQPGQSLTLIATANQGSEATYESGFVIDKFPISRPNLTFSTLTVSNMSPEDSSIYLCSVVSWGILNTEAFFGQGTRLTVV.

The CDR3, as DNA: TGTGCCAGCAGCTTGGTTCGACAGACCTACGAGCAGTACTTC. It codes for CASSLVRQTYEQYF. The J gene is TRBJ2-7, the V gene TRBV5-6; D is possibly TRBD1 (5 bases). Germline loops: CDR1 SGHDT, CDR2 YYEEEE. The germline V and J ends were trimmed by 0 bases and 2 bases, with 9 bases remaining between them. There are 14 residues in the CDR3.

The J gene is TRBJ2-5, the V gene TRBV9, with TRBD2 matching 9 bases. This CDR3 is 14 amino acids long. The germline gives CDR1 SGDLS, CDR2 YYNGEE. Germline trimming cut 0 bases from V and 5 bases from J; bases unmatched to any gene: 2. CDR3 in amino acids: CASSVGGGGETQYF. In DNA form, the CDR3 reads TGTGCCAGCAGCGTAGGCGGGGGGGGGGAGACCCAGTACTTC.

The sample holds many counts of this clonotype. This sequence joins TRBV7-9 and TRBJ2-7; D might be TRBD2 (6 bases). V dropped 2 bases and J dropped 6 bases, with 14 bases sitting between them. CDR3 length: 14 residues. Germline V gives CDR1 SEHNR, CDR2 FQNEAQ (reference sequence). The CDR3, as DNA: TGTGCCAGCAGCTTACGGGAGAGTTCGGTCGAGCAGTACTTC. Translation: CASSLRESSVEQYF.

This clonotype was counted ten times or more. This chain joins TRBV20-1 and TRBJ2-5, with a possible D match to TRBD2 (5 bases). This CDR3 is 13 amino acids long. Germline assignment: CDR1 DFQATT and CDR2 SNEGSKA (reference sequence). Trimming shortened V by 6 bases and J by 0 bases, and 11 bases separated the two germline ends. This CDR3 is CSAKWRYQETQYF. The CDR3 nucleotides are TGCAGTGCGAAGTGGAGGTACCAAGAGACCCAGTACTTC.

The V gene is TRBV29-1, the J gene TRBJ1-1; TRBD1 might be the D (6 bases). The germline V gene encodes CDR1 SQVTM and CDR2 ANQGSEA. The CDR3 consists of 13 residues. V was trimmed by 6 bases and J by 5 bases, leaving 16 bases between them. In DNA form, the CDR3 reads TGCAGCGTCAAACAGGGATTAGGGACTGAAGCTTTCTTT. Its translation is CSVKQGLGTEAFF. Full variable domain (rest looked up from reference TRBV29-1 and TRBJ1-1): SAVISQKPSRDICQRGTSLTIQCQVDSQVTMMFWYRQQPGQSLTLIATANQGSEATYESGFVIDKFPISRPNLTFSTLTVSNMSPEDSSIYLCSVKQGLGTEAFFGQGTRLTVV.

The V call is TRBV20-1, the J call TRBJ2-5; possibly TRBD2 for D (6 bases). Trimming took 6 bases from V and 2 from J, leaving 19 bases between them. The CDR3 consists of 15 residues. CDR1 is DFQATT and CDR2 is SNEGSKA in the germline V gene (reference sequence). DNA for the CDR3: TGCAGTGCCCACAGGACTACGGCCCATCAAGAGACCCAGTACTTC. Translating gives CSAHRTTAHQETQYF.

The rearrangement links TRBV20-1 to TRBJ2-1; weak D call: TRBD2 (6 bases). V was trimmed by 5 bases and J by 7 bases, leaving 15 bases between them. Per the germline V gene, CDR1 is DFQATT and CDR2 is SNEGSKA (reference sequence). CDR3 length equals 13 residues. CDR3 residues: CSAGGTHGNEQFF. The CDR3 DNA is TGCAGTGCTGGTGGGACTCATGGAAATGAGCAGTTCTTC.

This clonotype was counted at least ten times. V usage is TRBV28 and J usage is TRBJ1-3; TRBD1 might be the D (5 bases). The CDR3 sequence is 15 residues long. V lost 3 bases and J 4 bases, leaving 13 bases between the germline ends. Germline V gene data show CDR1 as MDHEN and CDR2 as SYDVKM. CDR3 bases: TGTGCCAGCAGTTTGATTGGGGCCGCGGGAAACACCATATATTTT. Its translation: CASSLIGAAGNTIYF.

The chain uses TRBV19 and TRBJ1-2; D gene uncertain. Trimming took 2 bases from V and 2 from J, leaving 24 bases between them. Germline values: CDR1 LNHDA, CDR2 SQIVND (reference sequence). The CDR3 loop spans 19 amino acids. The CDR3 here is CASSIRFGLRRWLNYGYTF. CDR3 in DNA: TGTGCCAGTAGTATAAGATTTGGACTCCGAAGGTGGTTGAACTATGGCTACACCTTC.

The sample holds one count of this clonotype. The rearrangement uses TRBV9 and TRBJ2-3, with 11 bases identical to TRBD2. The CDR3 is 16 amino acids. In germline, CDR1 is SGDLS, CDR2 YYNGEE. With V trimmed by 0 bases and J by 1 base, 1 base remained unmatched. The CDR3 sequence: CASSVVAGGGTDTQYF. DNA for the CDR3: TGTGCCAGCAGCGTAGTAGCGGGAGGGGGCACAGATACGCAGTATTTT.

Many counts were recorded for this clonotype. This rearrangement joins TRBV28 to TRBJ2-7; D might be TRBD1 (8 bases). CDR1 and CDR2 from the germline V gene are MDHEN and SYDVKM. The CDR3 runs 15 residues. The V end lost 4 bases, the J end lost 1 base, and 14 bases lay between the germline ends. The CDR3 is CASSSTGGGSYEQYF. The CDR3 bases are TGTGCCAGCAGTTCAACAGGGGGGGGGTCCTACGAGCAGTACTTC.

This clonotype was found many times. CDR3 bases: TGTGCCAGCAGCCCATCCCCTGGGAAGCCCCAGCATTTT. This translates into CASSPSPGKPQHF. This rearrangement joins TRBV7-2 to TRBJ1-5; no clear D gene. Trimming shortened V by 5 bases and J by 8 bases, and 13 bases separated the two germline ends. The CDR3 runs to 13 residues. Germline CDR1 and CDR2: SGHTA and FQGNSA. The variable domain in full, completed from reference TRBV7-2 and TRBJ1-5, reads GAGVSQSPSNKVTEKGKDVELRCDPISGHTALYWYRQSLGQGLEFLIYFQGNSAPDKSGLPSDRFSAERTGGSVSTLTIQRTQQEDSAVYLCASSPSPGKPQHFGDGTRLSIL.

The chain recombines TRBV20-1 with TRBJ1-2; perhaps TRBD1 as D (5 bases). Germline V gene sequence: CDR1 DFQATT, CDR2 SNEGSKA (reference sequence). Trimming shortened V by 0 bases and J by 2 bases, and 10 bases separated the two germline ends. The CDR3 consists of 14 residues. CDR3: CSARDRAENYGYTF. The CDR3 DNA follows: TGCAGTGCTAGAGACAGGGCAGAGAACTATGGCTACACCTTC.

The chain couples TRBV3-1 to TRBJ2-7, with 7 nucleotides matching TRBD2. CDR3 length: 15 amino acids. With V trimmed by 4 bases and J by 3 bases, 9 bases remained unmatched. Germline V gene sequence: CDR1 LGHDT, CDR2 YNNKEL (reference sequence). CDR3 residues: CASSPRAGPIYEQYF. The CDR3 DNA sequence: TGTGCCAGCAGCCCCAGAGCGGGGCCGATCTACGAGCAGTACTTC.

This clonotype was seen repeatedly, ten times or more. This chain connects TRBV20-1 to TRBJ2-5; 10 positions match TRBD2. Per germline, CDR1 DFQATT and CDR2 SNEGSKA (reference sequence). CDR3 size: 11 residues. With V trimmed by 4 bases and J by 10 bases, 3 bases remained unmatched. CDR3 protein: CSATERGGQYF. The CDR3 bases are TGCAGTGCTACGGAGCGGGGGGGCCAGTACTTC.

Regarding this clonotype: A read error is possible here, since a much larger clone lies one base away. V gene TRBV6-5 combines with J gene TRBJ1-5; the match to TRBD1 covers 7 bases. The CDR3 consists of 15 residues. The germline V gene has CDR1 MNHEY and CDR2 SVGAGI. CDR3 region: CASSYSGTANLPQHF. DNA of the CDR3: TGTGCCAGCAGTTACTCCGGGACAGCAAATCTGCCCCAGCATTTT.

The sample holds a few counts of this clonotype. The CDR3 DNA follows: TGTGCCATCAAAGGGGAGGGGGAGACCCAGTACTTC. This translates into CAIKGEGETQYF. The chain uses TRBV10-3 and TRBJ2-5; 7 bases agree with TRBD2. V lost 7 bases and J lost 5; bases outside the gene matches: 4. The length of the CDR3 is 12 residues. Germline assignment: CDR1 ENHRY and CDR2 SYGVKD.

There are many counts of this clonotype. V is TRBV10-3 and J is TRBJ1-1; 7 nucleotides line up with TRBD1. Germline V lookup: CDR1 ENHRY, CDR2 SYGVKD. There are 14 residues in the CDR3. After removal of 7 bases from V and 1 base from J, the junction contained 6 bases not matched to a gene. CDR3 nucleotides: TGTGCCATCAACAAACAGGGGTCGAACACTGAAGCTTTCTTT. It is translated as CAINKQGSNTEAFF.

This clonotype was seen ten or more times. The chain couples TRBV3-1 to TRBJ2-4, with unresolved D. The CDR3 consists of 14 residues. Between the trimmed V and J ends, which lost 1 base and 8 bases, there was a span of 12 bases. Germline lookup yields CDR1 LGHDT and CDR2 YNNKEL (reference sequence). CDR3 region: CASSQGSWQDIQYF. The CDR3 nucleotides read TGTGCCAGCAGCCAAGGTAGTTGGCAGGACATTCAGTACTTC. Supplemented by reference TRBV3-1 and TRBJ2-4, the full variable domain reads DTAVSQTPKYLVTQMGNDKSIKCEQNLGHDTMYWYKQDSKKFLKIMFSYNNKELIINETVPNRFSPKSPDKAHLNLHINSLELGDSAVYFCASSQGSWQDIQYFGAGTRLSVL.